These 15 T cell receptor beta chains originate from one sample sequenced in a study of blood T cell repertoires in COVID-19. Clones were read by immunoSEQ multiplex PCR, and TCRdb kept only the in-frame ones, dropping some. The sample carries hundreds of thousands of clones, over 75% recorded once. What was sequenced was peripheral blood. Source of these receptors: an elderly man with acute or convalescent COVID-19.

The J gene is TRBJ2-1, the V gene TRBV12-3 or TRBV12-4, with D possibly TRBD1 on 5 matching bases. V was pared by 7 bases and J by 7 bases, with 8 bases between. There are 11 residues in the CDR3. CDR3 DNA: TGTGCCAGCACCCGACAGAATGAGCAGTTCTTC. Translation: CASTRQNEQFF.

The chain uses TRBV2 and TRBJ1-2; TRBD1 aligns across 7 bases. The CDR3 covers 14 residues. The ends lost 7 bases at V and 4 bases at J; junction bases unmatched: 9. The germline CDR1 and CDR2 sequences are SNHLY and FYNNEI. The CDR3 is CASILGQVSYGYTF. The CDR3 bases are TGTGCCAGCATTTTAGGACAGGTTTCCTATGGCTACACCTTC.

V and J are TRBV3-1 (or the pseudogene TRBV3-2) and TRBJ2-7; weak D call: TRBD2 (6 bases). CDR1 and CDR2 (germline): LGHDT, YNNKEL (reference sequence). This CDR3 has 19 amino acids. V lost 0 bases, J lost 2 bases, and 23 bases lay in between. The CDR3 protein is CASSQESGILAEEAYEQYV. In DNA form, the CDR3 reads TGTGCCAGCAGCCAAGAATCTGGGATCTTAGCGGAAGAAGCCTACGAGCAGTACGTC.

J is TRBJ2-5 and V is TRBV9; TRBD2 agrees at 10 bases. The CDR3 loop spans 16 amino acids. Germline V gene sequence: CDR1 SGDLS, CDR2 YYNGEE. V was pared by 3 bases and J by 3 bases, with 8 bases of the junction left unmatched. The CDR3 DNA is TGTGCCAGCAGCGGTGGAATAGCGGGGGGCAAAGAGACCCAGTACTTC. Protein product: CASSGGIAGGKETQYF.

V is TRBV5-1 and J is TRBJ1-1, with TRBD1 as a possible D gene (6 bases). In germline, CDR1 is SGHRS, CDR2 YFSETQ. The CDR3 sequence is 15 residues long. V was cut by 0 bases and J by 1 base, with 10 bases left in between. The CDR3 spells CASSLVPGQNTEAFF. The CDR3 nucleotides read TGCGCCAGCAGCTTGGTTCCGGGACAGAACACTGAAGCTTTCTTT.

This clone was detected only a few times. The chain is built from TRBV4-3 and TRBJ1-5; 10 bases agree with TRBD1. This CDR3 contains 14 residues. Germline loops: CDR1 LGHNA, CDR2 YSLEER. V shed 3 bases and J 5 bases; nucleotides not matched to a gene: 1. The CDR3 sequence is CASSQGTGDQPQHF. CDR3 sequence (DNA): TGCGCCAGCAGCCAGGGGACAGGGGATCAGCCCCAGCATTTT.

The gene calls are TRBV6-5 and TRBJ1-3, with D possibly matching TRBD1 (5 bases). The CDR3 is 14 residues long. Trimming removed 7 bases at V and 2 bases at J, with 12 bases between. Germline loops: CDR1 MNHEY, CDR2 SVGAGI. CDR3 amino acids: CASMDIPAGNTIYF. CDR3 bases: TGTGCCAGCATGGACATACCGGCTGGAAACACCATATATTTT.

This chain uses TRBV28 with TRBJ2-7, with TRBD2 as a possible D gene (5 bases). Trimming shortened V by 6 bases and J by 6 bases, and 12 bases separated the two germline ends. Germline V lookup: CDR1 MDHEN, CDR2 SYDVKM. This CDR3 spans 12 amino acids. The CDR3 here is CASSRGPLEQYV. DNA for the CDR3: TGTGCCAGCAGCCGCGGGCCTCTCGAGCAGTACGTC.

V usage is TRBV11-2 and J usage is TRBJ1-2; 7 nucleotides line up with TRBD1. V trimming: 5 bases; J trimming: 8 bases; junction bases outside the gene matches: 11. This CDR3 region has 14 residues. CDR1 is SGHAT, CDR2 FQNNGV, per germline. CDR3 amino acids: CASSPGTVVRGYTF. CDR3 nucleotide sequence: TGTGCCAGCAGCCCAGGGACAGTGGTCCGCGGCTACACCTTC.

The rearrangement links TRBV14 to TRBJ1-3; TRBD1 matches at 8 bases. The CDR3 contains 15 residues. Germline assignment: CDR1 SGHDN and CDR2 FVKESK. Unmatched junction bases numbered 3, after V lost 2 bases and J lost 3 bases. The CDR3 DNA reads as TGTGCCAGCAGCCAACGGGGGACAGGTGGAAACACCATATATTTT. This codes for CASSQRGTGGNTIYF.

J is TRBJ1-5 and V is TRBV6-1, with D possibly being TRBD1 (5 bases). V lost 2 bases, J lost 3 bases, and 8 bases lay in between. The CDR3 covers 14 residues. CDR1 and CDR2 (germline): MNHNS, SASEGT. This CDR3 is CASSEQGSNQPQHF. Here the CDR3 DNA reads TGTGCCAGCAGTGAACAGGGATCCAATCAGCCCCAGCATTTT.

The J gene is TRBJ2-7, the V gene TRBV7-9, with TRBD1 matching 10 bases. This CDR3 spans 16 amino acids. V dropped 5 bases and J dropped 5; count of bases not matched to a gene: 12. Germline assignment: CDR1 SEHNR and CDR2 FQNEAQ (reference sequence). As DNA, the CDR3 is TGTGCCAGCAGCCAGTGGACAGGGGGGAAGTACCACGAGCAGTACTTC. It codes for CASSQWTGGKYHEQYF.

V and J are TRBV3-1 (or the pseudogene TRBV3-2) and TRBJ1-2; D gene uncertain. Germline values: CDR1 LGHDT, CDR2 YNNKEL (reference sequence). V shed 2 bases and J shed 7 bases, with 11 bases lying between them. This CDR3 contains 13 residues. CDR3 sequence reads: CASSQSTRGGYTF. The CDR3 DNA is TGTGCCAGCAGCCAAAGTACTAGAGGTGGCTACACCTTC.

In DNA, the CDR3 is TGTGCCAGCAGCCAAGGTGGGGGACAGGGAACCTTC. It specifies CASSQGGGQGTF. The J gene is TRBJ1-2, the V gene TRBV3-1 (or the pseudogene TRBV3-2); TRBD1 matches 9 bases. Trimming removed 1 base from V and 14 bases from J; junction bases left unmatched: 5. Germline CDR1 LGHDT, CDR2 YNNKEL (reference sequence). This CDR3 region has 12 residues.

The chain joins TRBV3-1 (or the pseudogene TRBV3-2) to TRBJ2-7; tentatively, D is TRBD2 (5 bases). Germline V CDR1 and CDR2: LGHDT, YNNKEL (reference sequence). The V end lost 5 bases, the J end lost 0 bases, and 17 bases lay between the germline ends. The CDR3 length is 16 residues. CDR3 protein: CASSLGGPSNSYEQYF. The CDR3 DNA follows: TGTGCCAGCAGCTTAGGAGGCCCATCAAACTCCTACGAGCAGTACTTC.